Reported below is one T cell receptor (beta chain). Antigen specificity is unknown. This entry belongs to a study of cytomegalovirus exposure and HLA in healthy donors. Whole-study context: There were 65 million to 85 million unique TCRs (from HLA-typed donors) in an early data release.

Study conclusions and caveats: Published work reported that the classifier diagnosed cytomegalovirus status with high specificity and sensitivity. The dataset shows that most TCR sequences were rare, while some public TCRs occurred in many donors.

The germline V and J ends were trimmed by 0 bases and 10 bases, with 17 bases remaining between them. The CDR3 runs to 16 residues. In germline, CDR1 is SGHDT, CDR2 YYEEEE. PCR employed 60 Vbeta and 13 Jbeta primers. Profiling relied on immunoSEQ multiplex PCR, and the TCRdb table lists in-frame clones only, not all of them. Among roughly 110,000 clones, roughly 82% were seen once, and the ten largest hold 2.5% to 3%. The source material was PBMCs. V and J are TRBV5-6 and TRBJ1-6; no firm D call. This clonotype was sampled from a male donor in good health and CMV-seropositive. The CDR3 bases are TGTGCCAGCAGCTTGGCCACGGCTTCGGGAGGCTCACCCCTCCACTTT. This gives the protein CASSLATASGGSPLHF.